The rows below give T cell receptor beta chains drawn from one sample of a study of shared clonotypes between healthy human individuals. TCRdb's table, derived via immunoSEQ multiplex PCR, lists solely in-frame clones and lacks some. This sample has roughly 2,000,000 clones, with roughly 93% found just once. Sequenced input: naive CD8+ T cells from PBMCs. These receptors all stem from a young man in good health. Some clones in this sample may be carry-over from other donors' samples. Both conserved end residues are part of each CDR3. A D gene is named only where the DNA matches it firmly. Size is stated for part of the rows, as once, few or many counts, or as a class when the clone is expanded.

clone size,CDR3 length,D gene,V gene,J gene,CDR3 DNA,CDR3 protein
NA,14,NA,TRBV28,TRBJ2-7,TGTGCCAGCAGTTTAGGGGCAGGGCGCGACGAGCAGTACTTC,CASSLGAGRDEQYF
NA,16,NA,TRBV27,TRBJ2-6,TGTGCCAGCAGTCCGAACAGGGCCTCTGGGGCCAACGTCCTGACTTTC,CASSPNRASGANVLTF
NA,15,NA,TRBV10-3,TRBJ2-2,TGTGCCATCAGTCACAGGGCGCAGGACACCGGGGAGCTGTTTTTT,CAISHRAQDTGELFF
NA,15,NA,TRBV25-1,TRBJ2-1,TGTGCCAGCAGTGGGTTGTTCAGAGGGAACAATGAGCAGTTCTTC,CASSGLFRGNNEQFF
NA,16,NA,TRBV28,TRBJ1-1,TGTGCCAGCAGTTTGGAACAGGGAGAAGGGAACACTGAAGCTTTCTTT,CASSLEQGEGNTEAFF
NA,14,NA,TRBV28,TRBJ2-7,TGTGCCAGCAGTTTTTTAGGAAGCTCCTACGAGCAGTACTTC,CASSFLGSSYEQYF
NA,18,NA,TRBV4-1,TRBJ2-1,TGCGCCAGCAGCCAAGACTTAGGGCTCCGGAGCTCCTACAATGAGCAGTTCTTC,CASSQDLGLRSSYNEQFF
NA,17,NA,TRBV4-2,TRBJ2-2,TGTGCCAGCAGCGCCCCGTTCGGGGTCAATAGTCCCGGGGAGCTGTTTTTT,CASSAPFGVNSPGELFF
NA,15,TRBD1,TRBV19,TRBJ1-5,TGTGCCAGTAGTATTAGGACAGGTGGGAATCAGCCCCAGCATTTT,CASSIRTGGNQPQHF
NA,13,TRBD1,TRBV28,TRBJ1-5,TGTTCGACAGGGACATGGTGGAATCAGCCCCAGCATTTT,CSTGTWWNQPQHF
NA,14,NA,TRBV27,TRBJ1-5,TGTGCCAGCAGTTTTTTAGGGGGGAATCAGCCCCAGCATTTT,CASSFLGGNQPQHF
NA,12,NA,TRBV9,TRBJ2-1,TGTGCCAGCAGCGTCCTAGCTACAGAGCAGTTCTTC,CASSVLATEQFF
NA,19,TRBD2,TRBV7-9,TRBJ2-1,TGTGCCAGCAGGACAAAACGGACTAGCGGGACGCGGGAATACAATGAGCAGTTCTTC,CASRTKRTSGTREYNEQFF
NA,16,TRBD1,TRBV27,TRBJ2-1,TGTGCCAGCAGTTTATACGGGGGACAGGGGAATAATGAGCAGTTCTTC,CASSLYGGQGNNEQFF
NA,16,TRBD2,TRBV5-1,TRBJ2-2,TGCGCCAGCAGCCCTACGTGGCGGGAGAATAGCGGGGAGCTGTTTTTT,CASSPTWRENSGELFF
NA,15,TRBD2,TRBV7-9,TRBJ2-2,TGTGCCAGCAGCTTTCGCGGGAGGGAGCCCGGGGAGCTGTTTTTT,CASSFRGREPGELFF
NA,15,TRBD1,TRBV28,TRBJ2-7,TGTGCCAGCAGTTTGCTTCGGGACAGGGTCTACGAGCAGTACTTC,CASSLLRDRVYEQYF
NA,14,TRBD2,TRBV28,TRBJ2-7,TGTGCCAGCATCAGAGCGGGAGTGGCCTACGAGCAGTACTTC,CASIRAGVAYEQYF
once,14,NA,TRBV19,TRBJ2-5,TGTGCCAGTAGTAAGGGCAGGGAATCAGAGACCCAGTACTTC,CASSKGRESETQYF
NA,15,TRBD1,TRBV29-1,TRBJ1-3,TGCAGCGTAGAAGGACAGGGATACTCTGGAAACACCATATATTTT,CSVEGQGYSGNTIYF
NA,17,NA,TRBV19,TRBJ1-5,TGTGCCAGTAGTATGGTGGCAGACACTATCAGCAATCAGCCCCAGCATTTT,CASSMVADTISNQPQHF
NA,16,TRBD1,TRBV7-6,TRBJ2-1,TGTGCCAGCAGCTTATGGCGGGACAGGACCAACAATGAGCAGTTCTTC,CASSLWRDRTNNEQFF
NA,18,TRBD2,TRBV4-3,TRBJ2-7,TGCGCCAGCAGCCAAAGGGGCCAGAGACTAGCGGGAGACTACGAGCAGTACTTC,CASSQRGQRLAGDYEQYF
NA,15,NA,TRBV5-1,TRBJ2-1,TGCGCCAGCAGCTTGATAAGCGGTCCCTACAATGAGCAGTTCTTC,CASSLISGPYNEQFF
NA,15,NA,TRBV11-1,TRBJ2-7,TGTGCCAGCAGCCCCCTCCGGGACGGTCCCTACGAGCAGTACTTC,CASSPLRDGPYEQYF
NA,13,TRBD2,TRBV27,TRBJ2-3,TGTGCCACCGGCGCTAGCGGGAGGAATACGCAGTATTTT,CATGASGRNTQYF
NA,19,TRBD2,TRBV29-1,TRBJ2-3,TGCAGCGTTGAAGGCTGGAGCGGGAGGGGCCTAGCTAGCACAGATACGCAGTATTTT,CSVEGWSGRGLASTDTQYF
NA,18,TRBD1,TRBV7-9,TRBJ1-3,TGTGCCAGCAGCTTAATAATGGTCCAGGGGGCGGGCGGAAACACCATATATTTT,CASSLIMVQGAGGNTIYF
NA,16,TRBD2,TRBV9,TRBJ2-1,TGTGCCAGCAGCGTAGGGGCTAGCGGCTCCTACAATGAGCAGTTCTTC,CASSVGASGSYNEQFF
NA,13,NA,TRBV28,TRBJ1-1,TGTGCCAGCAGTTTGGCACCGGGTCTTGAAGCTTTCTTT,CASSLAPGLEAFF
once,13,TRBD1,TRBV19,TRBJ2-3,TGTGCCACCATAGGACAGGGCACAGATACGCAGTATTTT,CATIGQGTDTQYF
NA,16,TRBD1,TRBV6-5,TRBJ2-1,TGTGCCAGCAGTTACTCCTGGGACAGATCCTACAATGAGCAGTTCTTC,CASSYSWDRSYNEQFF
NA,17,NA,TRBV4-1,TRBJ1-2,TGCGCCAGCAGCCAAGTGAGGTACAGGAGTACTAACTATGGCTACACCTTC,CASSQVRYRSTNYGYTF
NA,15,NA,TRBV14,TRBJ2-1,TGTGCCAGCAGTCCGGCAGGGGAGTCCTACAATGAGCAGTTCTTC,CASSPAGESYNEQFF
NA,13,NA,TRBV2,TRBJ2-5,TGTGCCAGCAGTACAAGCGAGCAAGAGACCCAGTACTTC,CASSTSEQETQYF
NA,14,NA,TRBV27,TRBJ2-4,TGTGCCAGCAGTTTTAGAACCCCGGGATCGCCACAGTACTTC,CASSFRTPGSPQYF
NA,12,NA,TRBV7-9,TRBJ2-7,TGTGCCAGCAGCCTCCAGGGCCTCGAGCAGTACTTC,CASSLQGLEQYF
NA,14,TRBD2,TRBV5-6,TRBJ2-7,TGTGCCAGCAGCTCAGCGGGAAACCCCTACGAGCAGTACTTC,CASSSAGNPYEQYF
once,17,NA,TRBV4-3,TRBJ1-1,TGCGCCAGCAGCCAACGTGTTTTTCGGACGGTGAACACTGAAGCTTTCTTT,CASSQRVFRTVNTEAFF
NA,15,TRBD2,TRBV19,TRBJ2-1,TGTGCCAGTAGCGCGATAGCGGGAGGGTACAATGAGCAGTTCTTC,CASSAIAGGYNEQFF